The 7 T cell receptor beta chains listed next were all sequenced from one sample in a study of blood T cell repertoires in COVID-19. This table comes from immunoSEQ multiplex PCR, and its TCRdb copy is limited to in-frame clones, with some not included. The sample has around 64,000 clones, 80% to 85% seen once. The specimen sequenced was peripheral blood. These TCRs come from a human donor in a cohort sampled during active COVID-19.

This chain links TRBV10-3 with TRBJ1-1; D gene ambiguous. The V end was cut by 2 bases, the J end by 4 bases, with 14 bases between. CDR1 is ENHRY, CDR2 SYGVKD, per germline. This CDR3 comprises 15 residues. CDR3 coding DNA: TGTGCCATCAGTGAGCCTGGGGTGAGCGGCACTGAAGCTTTCTTT. It is translated as CAISEPGVSGTEAFF.

The chain is built from TRBV7-3 and TRBJ1-1; no definite D call. The length of the CDR3 is 13 residues. CDR1 and CDR2 from the germline V gene are SGHTA and FQGTGA. Between the trimmed V and J ends, which lost 2 bases and 6 bases, there was a span of 10 bases. CDR3 sequence: CASSLGVDSEAFF. The CDR3 DNA is TGTGCCAGCAGCTTAGGGGTGGACTCTGAAGCTTTCTTT.

The chain has TRBV9 and TRBJ2-3; D is perhaps TRBD2 (5 bases). The CDR3 has 16 amino acids. Germline assignment: CDR1 SGDLS and CDR2 YYNGEE. V was clipped by 4 bases and J by 3 bases, with 18 bases between them. The CDR3 coding sequence is TGTGCCAGCAGCCCTCGGGATTTTCGGCCTACAGATACGCAGTATTTT. Amino acid sequence: CASSPRDFRPTDTQYF. The entire variable domain, with the rest obtained from reference TRBV9 and TRBJ2-3, is as follows: DSGVTQTPKHLITATGQRVTLRCSPRSGDLSVYWYQQSLDQGLQFLIQYYNGEERAKGNILERFSAQQFPDLHSELNLSSLELGDSALYFCASSPRDFRPTDTQYFGPGTRLTVL.

In this sample, this clone turned up a few times. This chain joins TRBV6-5 and TRBJ2-7; a weak D match, TRBD1 (6 bases). The CDR3 has 15 residues. The germline V and J ends were trimmed by 2 bases and 2 bases, with 13 bases remaining between them. Germline CDR1 reads MNHEY; CDR2 reads SVGAGI. The CDR3 region has the DNA TGTGCCAGCAGTTACCACAGGGTACGCGCCTACGAGCAGTACTTC. Translation: CASSYHRVRAYEQYF.

The chain couples TRBV5-1 to TRBJ1-2; 7 bases agree with TRBD1. CDR1 is SGHRS, CDR2 YFSETQ, per germline. The CDR3 totals 13 residues. The trim removed 0 bases at V and 6 bases at J, leaving 2 bases unmatched. CDR3 DNA sequence: TGCGCCAGCAGCTTGGCAGGGGGTAATGGCTACACCTTC. As protein: CASSLAGGNGYTF.

The sample holds one count of this clone. The chain employs TRBV6-2 or TRBV6-3 and TRBJ2-2; no reliable D call. The CDR3 covers 13 residues. Germline V CDR1 and CDR2: MNHEY, SVGEGT. Trimming took off 4 bases at V and 6 bases at J, with 9 bases between the two ends. CDR3 sequence: CASSSYEAGELFF. CDR3 bases: TGTGCCAGCAGTTCCTACGAGGCCGGGGAGCTGTTTTTT.

V is TRBV6-5 and J is TRBJ1-1; D may be TRBD1 (5 bases). CDR3 length: 13 residues. Germline V gene sequence: CDR1 MNHEY, CDR2 SVGAGI. The V end lost 6 bases, the J end lost 7 bases, and 15 bases lay between the germline ends. The DNA for the CDR3 is TGTGCCAGCAGCCCCTCCCGACAGTTTGAAGCTTTCTTT. Translation: CASSPSRQFEAFF.